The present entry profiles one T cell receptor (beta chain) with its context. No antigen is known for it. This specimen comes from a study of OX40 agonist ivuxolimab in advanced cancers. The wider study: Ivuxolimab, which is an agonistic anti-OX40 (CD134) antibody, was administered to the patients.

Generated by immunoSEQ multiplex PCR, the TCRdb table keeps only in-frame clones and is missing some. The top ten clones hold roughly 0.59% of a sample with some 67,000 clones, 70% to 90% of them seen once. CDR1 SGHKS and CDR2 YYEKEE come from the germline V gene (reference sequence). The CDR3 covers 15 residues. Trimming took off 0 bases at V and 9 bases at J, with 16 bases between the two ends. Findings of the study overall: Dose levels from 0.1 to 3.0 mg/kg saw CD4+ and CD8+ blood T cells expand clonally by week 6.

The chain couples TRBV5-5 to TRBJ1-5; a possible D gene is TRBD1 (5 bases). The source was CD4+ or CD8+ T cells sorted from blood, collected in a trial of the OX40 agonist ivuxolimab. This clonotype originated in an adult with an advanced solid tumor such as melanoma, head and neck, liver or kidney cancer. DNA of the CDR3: TGTGCCAGCAGCTTGGCTCAGGGAACCGGAATGCCCCAGCATTTT. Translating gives CASSLAQGTGMPQHF.